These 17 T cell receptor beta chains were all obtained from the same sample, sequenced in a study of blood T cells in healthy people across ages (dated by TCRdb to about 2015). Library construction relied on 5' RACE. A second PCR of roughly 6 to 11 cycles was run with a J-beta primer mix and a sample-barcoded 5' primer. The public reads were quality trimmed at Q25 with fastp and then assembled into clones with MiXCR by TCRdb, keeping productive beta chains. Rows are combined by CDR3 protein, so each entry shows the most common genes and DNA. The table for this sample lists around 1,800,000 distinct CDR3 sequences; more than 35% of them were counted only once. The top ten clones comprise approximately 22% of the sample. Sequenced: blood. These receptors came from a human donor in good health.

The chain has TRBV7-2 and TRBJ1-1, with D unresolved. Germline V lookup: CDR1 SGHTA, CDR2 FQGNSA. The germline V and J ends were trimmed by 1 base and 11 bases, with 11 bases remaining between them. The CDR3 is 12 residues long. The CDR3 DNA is TGTGCCAGCAGCTTAGAAATAGGGAACGCTTTCTTT. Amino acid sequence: CASSLEIGNAFF.

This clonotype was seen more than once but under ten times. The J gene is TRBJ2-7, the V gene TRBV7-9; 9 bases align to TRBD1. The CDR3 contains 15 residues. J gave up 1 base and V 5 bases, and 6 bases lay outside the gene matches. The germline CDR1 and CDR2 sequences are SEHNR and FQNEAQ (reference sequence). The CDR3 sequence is CASSDTGTGSYEQYF. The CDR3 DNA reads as TGTGCCAGCAGCGACACCGGGACAGGGTCCTACGAGCAGTACTTC.

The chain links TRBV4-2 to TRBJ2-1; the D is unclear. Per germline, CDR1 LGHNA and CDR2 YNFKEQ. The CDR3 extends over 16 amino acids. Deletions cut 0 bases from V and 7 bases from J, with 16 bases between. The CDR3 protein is CASSQDQAPDGNEQFF. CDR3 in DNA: TGTGCCAGCAGCCAAGATCAAGCGCCCGATGGTAATGAGCAGTTCTTC.

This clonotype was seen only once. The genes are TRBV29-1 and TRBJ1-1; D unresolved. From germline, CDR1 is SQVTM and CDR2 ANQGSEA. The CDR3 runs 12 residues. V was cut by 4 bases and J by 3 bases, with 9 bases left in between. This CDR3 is CSVAHSYTEAFF. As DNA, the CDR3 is TGCAGCGTTGCCCACAGCTACACTGAAGCTTTCTTT.

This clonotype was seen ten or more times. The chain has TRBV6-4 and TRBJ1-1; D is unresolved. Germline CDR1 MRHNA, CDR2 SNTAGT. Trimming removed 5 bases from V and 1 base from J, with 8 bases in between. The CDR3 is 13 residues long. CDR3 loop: CASSFEANTEAFF. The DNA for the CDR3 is TGTGCCAGCAGTTTTGAGGCGAACACTGAAGCTTTCTTT.

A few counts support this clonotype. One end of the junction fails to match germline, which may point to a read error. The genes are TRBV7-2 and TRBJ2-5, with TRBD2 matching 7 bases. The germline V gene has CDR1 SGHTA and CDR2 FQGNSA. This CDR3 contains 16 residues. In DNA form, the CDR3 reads TGTGCCGGCAGCAACCCTGGGACTACCTACCAAGAGACCCAGTACTTC. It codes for CAGSNPGTTYQETQYF.

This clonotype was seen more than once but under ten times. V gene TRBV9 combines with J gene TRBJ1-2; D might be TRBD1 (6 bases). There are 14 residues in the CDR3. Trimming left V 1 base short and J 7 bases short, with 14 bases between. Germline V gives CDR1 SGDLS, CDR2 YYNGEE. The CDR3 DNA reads TGTGCCAGCAGCGTACCGTCAAGGGGGACTGGCTACACCTTC. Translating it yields CASSVPSRGTGYTF.

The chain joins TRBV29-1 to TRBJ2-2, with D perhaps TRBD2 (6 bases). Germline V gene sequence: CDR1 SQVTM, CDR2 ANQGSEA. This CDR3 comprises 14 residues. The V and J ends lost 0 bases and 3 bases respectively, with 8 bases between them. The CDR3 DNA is TGCAGCGTTGAAGATTCGGGGGACACCGGGGAGCTGTTTTTT. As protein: CSVEDSGDTGELFF.

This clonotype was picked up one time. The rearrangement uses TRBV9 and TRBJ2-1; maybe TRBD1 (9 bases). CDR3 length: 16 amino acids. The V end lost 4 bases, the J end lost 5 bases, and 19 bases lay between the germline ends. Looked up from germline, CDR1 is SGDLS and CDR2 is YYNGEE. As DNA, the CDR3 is TGTGCCAGCAGCCCCCGGGGGGGGACAGGGAACAATGAGCAGTTCTTC. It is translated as CASSPRGGTGNNEQFF. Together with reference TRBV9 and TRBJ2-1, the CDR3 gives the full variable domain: DSGVTQTPKHLITATGQRVTLRCSPRSGDLSVYWYQQSLDQGLQFLIQYYNGEERAKGNILERFSAQQFPDLHSELNLSSLELGDSALYFCASSPRGGTGNNEQFFGPGTRLTVL.

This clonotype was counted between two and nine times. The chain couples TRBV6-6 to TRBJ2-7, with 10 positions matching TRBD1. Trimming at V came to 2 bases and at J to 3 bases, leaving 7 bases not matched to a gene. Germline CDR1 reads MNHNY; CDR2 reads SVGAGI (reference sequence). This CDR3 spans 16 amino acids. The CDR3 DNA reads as TGTGCCAGCAGTTACGGGGACAGGGGAAAGGGCTACGAGCAGTACTTC. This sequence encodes CASSYGDRGKGYEQYF.

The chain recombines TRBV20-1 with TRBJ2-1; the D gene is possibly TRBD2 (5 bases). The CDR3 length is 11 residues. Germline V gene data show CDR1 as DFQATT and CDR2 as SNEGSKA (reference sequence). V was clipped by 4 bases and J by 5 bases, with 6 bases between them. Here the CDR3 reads CSATLDNEQFF. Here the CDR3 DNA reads TGCAGTGCTACACTAGACAATGAGCAGTTCTTC.

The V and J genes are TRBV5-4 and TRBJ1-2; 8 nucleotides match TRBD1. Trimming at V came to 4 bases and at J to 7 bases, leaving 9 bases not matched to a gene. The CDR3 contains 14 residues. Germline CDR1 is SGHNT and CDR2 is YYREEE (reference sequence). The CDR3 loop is CASSPPLGTGGYTF. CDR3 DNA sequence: TGTGCCAGCAGCCCACCCTTGGGGACAGGTGGCTACACCTTC.

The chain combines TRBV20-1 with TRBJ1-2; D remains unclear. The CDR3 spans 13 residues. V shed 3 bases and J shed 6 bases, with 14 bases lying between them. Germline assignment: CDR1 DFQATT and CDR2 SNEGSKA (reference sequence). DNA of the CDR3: TGCAGTGCTAGGGGTGACTCCTCGAATGGCTACACCTTC. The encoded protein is CSARGDSSNGYTF.

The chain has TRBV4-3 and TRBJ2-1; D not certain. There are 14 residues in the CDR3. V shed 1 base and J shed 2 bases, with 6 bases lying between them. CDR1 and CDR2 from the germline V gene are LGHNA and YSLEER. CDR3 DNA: TGCGCCAGCAGCCAAGTGGTGACCTACAATGAGCAGTTCTTC. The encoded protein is CASSQVVTYNEQFF.

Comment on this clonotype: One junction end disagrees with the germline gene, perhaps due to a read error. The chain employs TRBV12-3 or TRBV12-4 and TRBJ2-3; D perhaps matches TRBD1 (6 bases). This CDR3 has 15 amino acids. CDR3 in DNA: TGTGCCAGCAGTTTAGCGCCCAGGGGAACAGATACGCGGTATTTT. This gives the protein CASSLAPRGTDTRYF.

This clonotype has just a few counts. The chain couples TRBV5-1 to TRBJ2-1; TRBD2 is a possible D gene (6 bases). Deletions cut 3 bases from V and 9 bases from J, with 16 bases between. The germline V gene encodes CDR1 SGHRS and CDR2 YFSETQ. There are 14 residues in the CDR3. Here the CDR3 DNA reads TGCGCCAGCAGCTCCCCCACAACAGCGGGTGAGCAGTTCTTC. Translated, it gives CASSSPTTAGEQFF.

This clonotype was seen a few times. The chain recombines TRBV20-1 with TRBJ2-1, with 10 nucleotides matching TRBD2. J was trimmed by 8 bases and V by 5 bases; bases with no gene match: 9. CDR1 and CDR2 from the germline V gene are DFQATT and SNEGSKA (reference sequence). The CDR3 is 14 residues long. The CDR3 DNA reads TGCAGTGCTGCCAGCGGGGGGGATTCCCATGAGCAGTTCTTC. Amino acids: CSAASGGDSHEQFF.